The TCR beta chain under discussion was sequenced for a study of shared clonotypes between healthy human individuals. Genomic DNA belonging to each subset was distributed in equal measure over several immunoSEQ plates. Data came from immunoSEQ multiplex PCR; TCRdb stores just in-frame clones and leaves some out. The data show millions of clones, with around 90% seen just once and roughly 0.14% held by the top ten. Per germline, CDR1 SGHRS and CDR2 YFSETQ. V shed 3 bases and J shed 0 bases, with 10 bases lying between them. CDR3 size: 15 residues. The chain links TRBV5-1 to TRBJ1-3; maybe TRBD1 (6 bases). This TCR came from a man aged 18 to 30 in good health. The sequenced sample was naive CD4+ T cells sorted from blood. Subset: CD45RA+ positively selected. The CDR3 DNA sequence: TGCGCCAGCAGCTGGGACACGGGCTCTGGAAACACCATATATTTT. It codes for CASSWDTGSGNTIYF.